The sequence of this T cell receptor beta chain was determined in a study of blood T cell repertoires in COVID-19. On the study more broadly: The origin of the acute and convalescent COVID-19 samples was the United States, Italy and Spain. Sources were T cells, B-cell-depleted T cells, or PBMCs; the material itself was cDNA or gDNA.

In the original analysis: Researchers report that nucleated cell counts were estimated from reference gene primer amplification. Clones were read by immunoSEQ multiplex PCR, and TCRdb kept only the in-frame ones, dropping some. The V and J calls and clone size were taken over from that table, and D and trimming were inferred from the DNA. The sample contains 95,000 to 110,000 clones, almost 90% of which appear only once. CDR3 length: 14 amino acids. V dropped 5 bases and J dropped 6 bases, with 13 bases sitting between them. Germline CDR1 reads KGHSH; CDR2 reads LQKENI. This clonotype was sampled from a human donor in a cohort sampled during active COVID-19. Sequenced input: peripheral blood. The genes are TRBV18 and TRBJ1-4; D may be TRBD1 (5 bases). DNA of the CDR3: TGTGCCAGCTCATCCAACTGGGGGGATGAAAAACTGTTTTTT. Its translation is CASSSNWGDEKLFF.